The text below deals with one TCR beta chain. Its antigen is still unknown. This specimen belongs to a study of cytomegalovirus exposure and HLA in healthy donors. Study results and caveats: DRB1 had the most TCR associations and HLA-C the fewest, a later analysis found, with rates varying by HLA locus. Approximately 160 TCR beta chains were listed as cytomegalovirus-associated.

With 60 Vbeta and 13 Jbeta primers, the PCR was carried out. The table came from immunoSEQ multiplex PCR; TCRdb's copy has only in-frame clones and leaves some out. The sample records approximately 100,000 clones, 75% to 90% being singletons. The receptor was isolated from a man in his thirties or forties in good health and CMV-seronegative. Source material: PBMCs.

CDR3 nucleotides: TGTGCCAGCAGCTTGACCCGGGACAGGGAAAAAGAGGCAACTAATGAAAAACTGTTTTTT. This gives the protein CASSLTRDREKEATNEKLFF. The chain employs TRBV9 and TRBJ1-4, with 9 bases that match TRBD1. CDR3 length: 20 residues. V was clipped by 4 bases and J by 0 bases; unmatched bases: 16. Germline V CDR1 and CDR2: SGDLS, YYNGEE.